The 21 T cell receptor beta chains presented below share a single source sample, sequenced in a study of T cell responses to AZD1222 COVID-19 vaccine. Here immunoSEQ multiplex PCR was the method, and the copy in TCRdb shows in-frame clones only, minus some. In the table there are approximately 130,000 clones, 80% to 95% of which are singletons. The sequencing used peripheral blood, collected on day 0 of AZD1222 vaccination. These receptor sequences come from an adult in good health.

V usage is TRBV25-1 and J usage is TRBJ2-6; no clear D gene. Trimming stripped 3 bases from V and 1 base from J, with 1 base between. This CDR3 contains 13 residues. CDR1 and CDR2 (germline): MGHDK, SYGVNS. CDR3 DNA sequence: TGTGCCAGCAGTGAGTCTGGGGCCAACGTCCTGACTTTC. Translated: CASSESGANVLTF.

This chain links TRBV30 with TRBJ2-1, with D uncertain. Trimming shortened V by 5 bases and J by 2 bases, and 7 bases separated the two germline ends. The CDR3 covers 12 residues. Germline loops: CDR1 GTSNPN, CDR2 SVGIG (reference sequence). The CDR3: CAWSGPYNEQFF. The CDR3 nucleotides are TGTGCCTGGTCCGGACCCTACAATGAGCAGTTCTTC.

This clone was recorded only once. The rearrangement joins TRBV4-2 to TRBJ1-2, with TRBD1 identical over 10 bases. Germline V gives CDR1 LGHNA, CDR2 YNFKEQ. The CDR3 contains 15 residues. V was pared by 0 bases and J by 3 bases, with 1 base of the junction left unmatched. CDR3 amino acids: CASSQEDRGDYGYTF. The CDR3 DNA follows: TGTGCCAGCAGCCAAGAGGACAGGGGGGACTATGGCTACACCTTC.

The chain carries TRBV29-1 and TRBJ1-4; D gene uncertain. Trimming stripped 5 bases from V and 8 bases from J, with 15 bases between. Germline V CDR1 and CDR2: SQVTM, ANQGSEA. The CDR3 is 13 amino acids. The CDR3 protein is CSVYNPGGEKLFF. The CDR3 coding sequence is TGCAGCGTTTATAACCCGGGCGGCGAAAAACTGTTTTTT.

This clone has only one observation. The rearrangement uses TRBV19 and TRBJ1-5, with TRBD1 identical over 7 bases. Germline V CDR1 and CDR2: LNHDA, SQIVND (reference sequence). This CDR3 has 14 residues. J lost 6 bases, V lost 7 bases, and 9 bases had no gene match. Here the CDR3 reads CASIGTVRSQPQHF. For the CDR3, the DNA is TGTGCCAGTATCGGGACAGTAAGGAGTCAGCCCCAGCATTTT.

The CDR3 region has the DNA TGCGCCAGCAGCCGGGGACAGGGCGATTTGGGTGAAGCTTTCTTT. This codes for CASSRGQGDLGEAFF. The gene calls are TRBV5-1 and TRBJ1-1, with TRBD1 identical over 9 bases. This CDR3 has 15 residues. With 4 bases clipped from V and 7 bases from J, the junction kept 11 bases outside the gene matches. CDR1 and CDR2 (germline): SGHRS, YFSETQ.

This clone was detected only a few times. This chain connects TRBV12-3 or TRBV12-4 to TRBJ2-7, with D perhaps TRBD2 (5 bases). This CDR3 has 11 residues. V was shortened by 6 bases and J by 5 bases, with 8 bases between the two germline ends. DNA for the CDR3: TGTGCCAGCAGCGGGATCGACGAGCAGTACTTC. Amino acid sequence: CASSGIDEQYF.

The rearrangement links TRBV30 to TRBJ1-2; TRBD1 agrees at 8 bases. V was clipped by 2 bases and J by 7 bases; unmatched bases: 6. Germline assignment: CDR1 GTSNPN and CDR2 SVGIG (reference sequence). The CDR3 covers 13 residues. The CDR3 protein is CAWSRLQGGGYTF. CDR3 DNA sequence: TGTGCCTGGAGTAGATTACAGGGGGGTGGCTACACCTTC.

V and J are TRBV7-3 and TRBJ2-1; the D is unclear. The germline CDR1 and CDR2 sequences are SGHTA and FQGTGA. V lost 3 bases and J lost 0, with 9 bases in between. This CDR3 comprises 15 residues. CDR3 bases: TGTGCCAGCAGCTTCGGCGGCAGCTCCTACAATGAGCAGTTCTTC. It is translated as CASSFGGSSYNEQFF.

The chain has TRBV29-1 and TRBJ2-5; TRBD1 is a possible D gene (6 bases). V lost 4 bases to trimming and J lost 3 bases, with 15 bases between them. This CDR3 has 14 residues. Germline lookup yields CDR1 SQVTM and CDR2 ANQGSEA. Written as DNA, the CDR3 is TGCAGCGTTGTCCACCCCTGGACAGAAGAGACCCAGTACTTC. Translating it yields CSVVHPWTEETQYF.

The chain couples TRBV6-5 to TRBJ1-1; the D gene is possibly TRBD1 (6 bases). CDR3 length: 14 amino acids. The V end lost 8 bases, the J end lost 2 bases, and 15 bases lay between the germline ends. Per germline, CDR1 MNHEY and CDR2 SVGAGI. CDR3 nucleotides: TGTGCCAGCGGGTCAACAGGGTCAAACACTGAAGCTTTCTTT. Translating gives CASGSTGSNTEAFF.

The chain links TRBV5-5 to TRBJ2-5; D call uncertain. V lost 2 bases to trimming and J lost 2 bases, with 10 bases between them. The CDR3 is 14 residues long. Looked up from germline, CDR1 is SGHKS and CDR2 is YYEKEE (reference sequence). CDR3 sequence (DNA): TGTGCCAGCAGCTTATATGCACAGCAAGAGACCCAGTACTTC. Amino acids: CASSLYAQQETQYF.

The rearrangement uses TRBV6-6 and TRBJ2-1; TRBD1 matches 9 bases. Unmatched junction bases numbered 3, after V lost 7 bases and J lost 5 bases. CDR1 is MNHNY and CDR2 is SVGAGI in the germline V gene (reference sequence). The CDR3 runs to 13 residues. The CDR3 DNA follows: TGTGCCAGCAACAGGGGGCAAGACAATGAGCAGTTCTTC. The encoded protein is CASNRGQDNEQFF.

This chain links TRBV19 with TRBJ1-3; D may be TRBD1 (5 bases). CDR3 length equals 14 residues. The germline CDR1 and CDR2 sequences are LNHDA and SQIVND (reference sequence). V lost 6 bases and J lost 0, with 9 bases in between. CDR3 nucleotides: TGTGCCAGTAGCGGGACGCTCTCTGGAAACACCATATATTTT. It is translated as CASSGTLSGNTIYF. Looking up the rest from reference TRBV19 and TRBJ1-3 gives the full variable domain: DGGITQSPKYLFRKEGQNVTLSCEQNLNHDAMYWYRQDPGQGLRLIYYSQIVNDFQKGDIAEGYSVSREKKESFPLTVTSAQKNPTAFYLCASSGTLSGNTIYFGEGSWLTVV.

This clone is a singleton in its sample. The chain joins TRBV12-3 or TRBV12-4 to TRBJ2-1; D perhaps matches TRBD1 (5 bases). V was trimmed by 6 bases and J by 3 bases, leaving 9 bases between them. The CDR3 is made up of 13 amino acids. CDR3 protein: CASRNDSYNEQFF. Written as DNA, the CDR3 is TGTGCCAGCAGAAACGACAGCTACAATGAGCAGTTCTTC.

The chain joins TRBV12-3 or TRBV12-4 to TRBJ1-1; unclear D gene. This CDR3 region has 12 residues. V was pared by 6 bases and J by 8 bases, with 13 bases between. This chain's CDR3 is CASSRWPGEAFF. CDR3 sequence (DNA): TGTGCCAGCAGCCGATGGCCGGGGGAAGCTTTCTTT.

V usage is TRBV18 and J usage is TRBJ1-1; 7 bases agree with TRBD1. CDR3 size: 14 residues. Trimming took 5 bases from V and 7 from J; bases not matched to a gene: 10. CDR1 KGHSH and CDR2 LQKENI come from the germline V gene. CDR3 in amino acids: CASSMAGGRGEAFF. The DNA for the CDR3 is TGTGCCAGCTCAATGGCAGGGGGAAGGGGTGAAGCTTTCTTT.

V is TRBV7-6 and J is TRBJ2-7; TRBD1 aligns across 7 bases. The CDR3 runs to 13 residues. Germline values: CDR1 SGHVS, CDR2 FNYEAQ. The trim removed 6 bases at V and 0 bases at J, leaving 2 bases unmatched. The CDR3 DNA reads TGTGCCAGCAGTTCAGGGGGCTCCTACGAGCAGTACTTC. Translating gives CASSSGGSYEQYF.

The chain has TRBV3-1 (or the pseudogene TRBV3-2) and TRBJ2-1; TRBD2 aligns across 13 bases. The CDR3 totals 16 residues. The germline V gene encodes CDR1 LGHDT and CDR2 YNNKEL (reference sequence). Germline trimming cut 7 bases from V and 8 bases from J; bases unmatched to any gene: 11. CDR3 in amino acids: CASTSGLAGDEDEQFF. The CDR3 DNA reads as TGTGCCAGCACCTCAGGACTAGCGGGAGATGAGGATGAGCAGTTCTTC.

The chain combines TRBV28 with TRBJ1-4, with D hard to call. This CDR3 has 13 amino acids. Trimming shortened V by 4 bases and J by 4 bases, and 7 bases separated the two germline ends. CDR1 and CDR2 (germline): MDHEN, SYDVKM. The CDR3 here is CASSSGYNEKLFF. CDR3 nucleotide sequence: TGTGCCAGCAGTTCCGGCTATAATGAAAAACTGTTTTTT.

This clone turned up a few times. The same CDR3 also results from other DNA sequences found in this sample. The chain couples TRBV15 to TRBJ2-2, with a possible D match to TRBD1 (6 bases). The V gene lost 0 bases and the J gene lost 5 bases, with 7 bases spanning the gap. The CDR3 consists of 14 residues. Germline V gene lookup returns CDR1 LNHNV and CDR2 YYDKDF (reference sequence). CDR3 sequence: CATSRDRGTGELFF. In DNA, the CDR3 is TGTGCCACCAGCAGAGACAGGGGAACCGGGGAGCTGTTTTTT.